One and the same sample provided the 27 T cell receptor beta chains below, sequenced in a study of T cells in Graves' hyperthyroidism and ophthalmopathy. Amplification yielded TCR beta CDR3 regions, with RNA transcripts as the source. TCR CDR3 regions were first amplified by RT-PCR with HTBI primers. Via MiXCR, TCRdb re-called the multiplex PCR reads, giving one row per CDR3 protein. The sample records 300,000 to 400,000 distinct CDR3 sequences, roughly 21% being singletons. The sample was blood. The origin of the receptors is a woman between 45 and 65 years old with Graves' hyperthyroidism.

This clonotype appeared many times. The rearrangement uses TRBV11-2 and TRBJ2-7, with D unresolved. V was cut by 5 bases and J by 5 bases, with 13 bases left in between. CDR1 is SGHAT, CDR2 FQNNGV, per germline. CDR3 length: 13 residues. CDR3 bases: TGTGCCAGCAGCCCCCTGCTGTTGCACGAGCAGTACTTC. Amino acid sequence: CASSPLLLHEQYF.

This clonotype was observed many times. V is TRBV27 and J is TRBJ2-3; D possibly corresponds to TRBD2 (6 bases). V lost 7 bases and J 2 bases, leaving 16 bases between the germline ends. This CDR3 has 15 residues. The germline gives CDR1 MNHEY, CDR2 SMNVEV (reference sequence). In DNA, the CDR3 is TGTGCCAGCACCCACAGGTGGGGGGTCACAGATACGCAGTATTTT. The encoded protein is CASTHRWGVTDTQYF.

The CDR3 bases are TGTGCCAGCAGCTTAGAGGGAAGCGGGGGCGAAAAACTGTTTTTT. Amino acid sequence: CASSLEGSGGEKLFF. The V gene is TRBV11-3, the J gene TRBJ1-4, with a tentative D call TRBD1 (6 bases). Germline V gene lookup returns CDR1 SGHNT and CDR2 YENEEA. V lost 0 bases, J lost 8 bases, and 13 bases lay in between. The CDR3 runs to 15 residues.

This clonotype was recorded at least ten times. The J gene is TRBJ2-5, the V gene TRBV11-2, with D tentatively TRBD1 or TRBD2 (5 bases each). The germline V gene encodes CDR1 SGHAT and CDR2 FQNNGV. CDR3 size: 14 residues. V dropped 0 bases and J dropped 4 bases, with 9 bases sitting between them. CDR3 nucleotides: TGTGCCAGCAGCTTAGATCAAGGGACAGAGACCCAGTACTTC. It is translated as CASSLDQGTETQYF.

This chain uses TRBV3-1 with TRBJ2-3; D not certain. The germline V and J ends were trimmed by 3 bases and 11 bases, with 15 bases remaining between them. CDR1 is LGHDT, CDR2 YNNKEL, per germline (reference sequence). The CDR3 totals 13 residues. The CDR3 nucleotides are TGTGCCAGCAGCCAGGCGGACGCGTCGGGGCAGTATTTT. Protein sequence: CASSQADASGQYF.

This clonotype appeared many times. V usage is TRBV29-1 and J usage is TRBJ1-1; D gene ambiguous. The V end lost 2 bases, the J end lost 6 bases, and 10 bases lay between the germline ends. The CDR3 spans 12 residues. CDR1 is SQVTM, CDR2 ANQGSEA, per germline. The CDR3, as DNA: TGCAGCGTTGAATCTGGATCCCCTGAAGCTTTCTTT. It specifies CSVESGSPEAFF.

CDR3 in amino acids: CASRTGAGNTIYF. CDR3 coding DNA: TGTGCCAGCCGGACAGGGGCTGGAAACACCATATATTTT. The chain combines TRBV12-3 or TRBV12-4 with TRBJ1-3; 9 bases align to TRBD1. CDR3 length: 13 amino acids. The ends lost 8 bases at V and 2 bases at J; junction bases unmatched: 1.

This clonotype was counted many times. The chain combines TRBV7-9 with TRBJ2-5; D is undetermined. CDR1 is SEHNR, CDR2 FQNEAQ, per germline (reference sequence). The germline V and J ends were trimmed by 0 bases and 5 bases, with 13 bases remaining between them. CDR3 length: 15 amino acids. The CDR3 bases are TGTGCCAGCAGCTTAGCGAGCGCGGTTCGGGAGACCCAGTACTTC. Protein: CASSLASAVRETQYF.

This clonotype appeared many times. This chain uses TRBV5-8 with TRBJ1-6; 8 bases are shared with TRBD1. The CDR3 is 14 residues long. J was trimmed by 7 bases and V by 4 bases; bases with no gene match: 4. The germline gives CDR1 SGHTS, CDR2 YDEGEE. CDR3 loop: CASSPGQANSPLHF. The DNA for the CDR3 is TGTGCCAGCAGCCCGGGACAGGCAAATTCACCCCTCCACTTT.

This chain joins TRBV19 and TRBJ2-1; TRBD1 might be the D (5 bases). The CDR3 has 13 residues. Germline V lookup: CDR1 LNHDA, CDR2 SQIVND (reference sequence). V lost 5 bases, J lost 7 bases, and 12 bases lay in between. CDR3 in DNA: TGTGCCAGTAGTTCAGGGAACAGAAATGAGCAGTTCTTC. Its translation is CASSSGNRNEQFF.

This clonotype appeared many times. This chain joins TRBV2 and TRBJ1-1; a possible D gene is TRBD1 (5 bases). The CDR3 sequence is 13 residues long. V dropped 7 bases and J dropped 6 bases, with 15 bases sitting between them. Looked up from germline, CDR1 is SNHLY and CDR2 is FYNNEI. In DNA form, the CDR3 reads TGTGCCAGCATTTGGTCCTGGGGCGCTGAAGCTTTCTTT. Its translation is CASIWSWGAEAFF.

The table lists this clonotype with many counts. The gene calls are TRBV11-1 and TRBJ1-6; 7 bases align to TRBD1. J was trimmed by 5 bases and V by 5 bases; bases with no gene match: 3. The CDR3 covers 14 residues. Germline V gives CDR1 SGHAT, CDR2 FQDESV (reference sequence). The CDR3 reads CASSRTGNNSPLHF. Written as DNA, the CDR3 is TGTGCCAGCAGCCGGACAGGCAATAATTCACCCCTCCACTTT. The entire variable domain, with the rest obtained from reference TRBV11-1 and TRBJ1-6, is as follows: EAEVAQSPRYKITEKSQAVAFWCDPISGHATLYWYRQILGQGPELLVQFQDESVVDDSQLPKDRFSAERLKGVDSTLKIQPAELGDSAMYLCASSRTGNNSPLHFGNGTRLTVT.

In its sample, this clonotype was seen many times. CDR3 nucleotide sequence: TGTGCCAGCAGACAGGGGGCGAGGGAGCAGTACTTC. Translating it yields CASRQGAREQYF. V gene TRBV5-6 combines with J gene TRBJ2-7; 9 nucleotides line up with TRBD1. V shed 5 bases and J 7 bases; nucleotides not matched to a gene: 4. Germline V lookup: CDR1 SGHDT, CDR2 YYEEEE. CDR3 length: 12 amino acids.

As to this clonotype: Possible read error: a much larger clone is one base away. The chain employs TRBV10-3 and TRBJ1-2; maybe TRBD1 (6 bases). Germline-derived CDR1 and CDR2 are ENHRY and SYGVKD. The CDR3 totals 14 residues. CDR3 nucleotides: TGTGCCATCAGTGAGGGACAGCTTAACTATAGCTACACCTTC. This sequence encodes CAISEGQLNYSYTF.

About this clonotype itself: This may arise from a read error, as a much more abundant clone is one base away. Lacking the conserved final phenylalanine or tryptophan, this CDR3 likely reflects a read error. The chain couples TRBV20-1 to TRBJ1-4, with unresolved D. The CDR3 contains 13 residues. V lost 2 bases, J lost 4 bases, and 8 bases lay in between. Looked up from germline, CDR1 is DFQATT and CDR2 is SNEGSKA (reference sequence). The CDR3: CSARPSNNEKLFS. CDR3 DNA: TGCAGTGCTAGACCTTCCAATAATGAAAAACTGTTTTCT.

The sample holds many counts of this clonotype. The gene calls are TRBV3-1 and TRBJ1-1; the D is unclear. V lost 4 bases to trimming and J lost 5 bases, with 8 bases between them. CDR3 length: 12 amino acids. The V gene's germline CDR1 is LGHDT and CDR2 YNNKEL (reference sequence). The CDR3 DNA reads TGTGCCAGCAGCCGACTAGGGACTGAAGCTTTCTTT. This encodes CASSRLGTEAFF.

This clonotype was detected many times. The rearrangement links TRBV27 to TRBJ2-5, with TRBD1 identical over 8 bases. The germline V gene encodes CDR1 MNHEY and CDR2 SMNVEV (reference sequence). J lost 0 bases, V lost 6 bases, and 9 bases had no gene match. The CDR3 is 16 residues long. Here the CDR3 DNA reads TGTGCCAGCAGCCAACAGACAGGGGCCTACCAAGAGACCCAGTACTTC. Residues: CASSQQTGAYQETQYF.

The CDR3 sequence is CASSLAEVRKYSNQPQHF. The CDR3, as DNA: TGTGCCAGCAGCTTGGCTGAGGTCAGAAAATATAGCAATCAGCCCCAGCATTTT. The V gene is TRBV5-6, the J gene TRBJ1-5; D ambiguous. Germline V gives CDR1 SGHDT, CDR2 YYEEEE. Trimming took 0 bases from V and 0 from J, leaving 16 bases between them. This CDR3 contains 18 residues. Full variable domain (rest looked up from reference TRBV5-6 and TRBJ1-5): DAGVTQSPTHLIKTRGQQVTLRCSPKSGHDTVSWYQQALGQGPQFIFQYYEEEERQRGNFPDRFSGHQFPNYSSELNVNALLLGDSALYLCASSLAEVRKYSNQPQHFGDGTRLSIL.

This clonotype showed up many times. This sequence joins TRBV28 and TRBJ1-6; D uncertain. V lost 3 bases and J 13 bases, leaving 10 bases between the germline ends. This CDR3 comprises 12 residues. The germline V gene encodes CDR1 MDHEN and CDR2 SYDVKM. CDR3 region: CASSFQVLPLHF. The CDR3 DNA reads TGTGCCAGCAGTTTCCAAGTTTTGCCCCTCCACTTT.

This clonotype was detected ten times or more. The chain uses TRBV29-1 and TRBJ2-7, with 8 bases that match TRBD2. CDR3 length equals 12 residues. Per the germline V gene, CDR1 is SQVTM and CDR2 is ANQGSEA. V dropped 6 bases and J dropped 6; count of bases not matched to a gene: 7. CDR3: CSVGDLAGEQYF. The CDR3, as DNA: TGCAGCGTGGGCGATCTAGCGGGCGAGCAGTACTTC.

The gene calls are TRBV7-8 and TRBJ2-7; either TRBD1 or TRBD2 may supply D (5 bases each). The V gene's germline CDR1 is SGHVS and CDR2 FQNEAQ. V lost 5 bases and J lost 0, with 14 bases in between. The CDR3 spans 15 residues. Written as DNA, the CDR3 is TGTGCCAGCAGCGAGGGGAGCGTCCTCTCCTACGAGCAGTACTTC. Translation: CASSEGSVLSYEQYF.

The rearrangement joins TRBV10-3 to TRBJ1-2; D may be TRBD1 (5 bases). Germline V gene lookup returns CDR1 ENHRY and CDR2 SYGVKD. V lost 2 bases and J lost 4, with 14 bases in between. The CDR3 is 15 amino acids. DNA for the CDR3: TGTGCCATCAGTGAGCCCCGGGACCTTCTCTATGGCTACACCTTC. Translation: CAISEPRDLLYGYTF.

The chain is built from TRBV20-1 and TRBJ1-1; D not resolved. The V gene lost 4 bases and the J gene lost 2 bases, with 8 bases spanning the gap. This CDR3 contains 12 residues. CDR1 is DFQATT and CDR2 is SNEGSKA in the germline V gene (reference sequence). CDR3 sequence: CSAKSGNTEAFF. As DNA, the CDR3 is TGCAGTGCTAAGTCGGGAAACACTGAAGCTTTCTTT.

This clonotype was seen repeatedly, ten times or more. The chain recombines TRBV5-1 with TRBJ2-7; no clear D gene. Trimming cost V 0 bases and J 6 bases, with 10 bases left between them. CDR1 and CDR2 (germline): SGHRS, YFSETQ. The CDR3 runs 13 residues. The CDR3 coding sequence is TGCGCCAGCAGCTTGGCGGTCTCTTCCGAGCAGTACTTC. It specifies CASSLAVSSEQYF.

This sequence joins TRBV28 and TRBJ2-5; 9 nucleotides match TRBD1. J lost 5 bases, V lost 3 bases, and 13 bases had no gene match. The CDR3 has 17 residues. From germline, CDR1 is MDHEN and CDR2 SYDVKM. The CDR3: CASSFPYSTGGEETQYF. CDR3 bases: TGTGCCAGCAGTTTCCCTTACTCAACAGGGGGCGAGGAGACCCAGTACTTC.

The rearrangement links TRBV29-1 to TRBJ2-5; D uncertain. CDR3 length: 13 amino acids. Germline CDR1 is SQVTM and CDR2 is ANQGSEA. Trimming removed 5 bases from V and 1 base from J, with 11 bases in between. The CDR3 protein is CSVWASIQETQYF. As DNA, the CDR3 is TGCAGCGTTTGGGCTAGTATCCAAGAGACCCAGTACTTC. Filled out from reference TRBV29-1 and TRBJ2-5, the complete variable domain reads SAVISQKPSRDICQRGTSLTIQCQVDSQVTMMFWYRQQPGQSLTLIATANQGSEATYESGFVIDKFPISRPNLTFSTLTVSNMSPEDSSIYLCSVWASIQETQYFGPGTRLLVL.

This clonotype occurred a few times. The junction does not match germline at one end; this may be a read error. V and J are TRBV6-1 and TRBJ1-1; D not resolved. The CDR3 contains 13 residues. The V gene's germline CDR1 is MNHNS and CDR2 SASEGT. CDR3 nucleotide sequence: TGTACCAGCAGTGAAGTTTGGAACACTGAAGCTTTCTTT. Translating it yields CTSSEVWNTEAFF.